These 31 T cell receptor beta chains share one sample of origin, sequenced in a study of beta chain features in type 1 diabetes. Sequenced material consisted of expressed TCRB transcripts (all of the isolated RNA was reverse transcribed). Sequencing used immunoSEQ multiplex PCR; TCRdb keeps in-frame clones, though not all of them. This repertoire shows some 410,000 clones, 10% to 12% found once; its top ten account for 0.046%. Sequencing was performed on naive CD4+ T cells from blood. These TCRs come from a woman aged 18-30 years in good health.

This clone has more than one count but fewer than ten. V and J are TRBV9 and TRBJ2-7; no definite D call. Between the trimmed V and J ends, which lost 0 bases and 2 bases, there was a span of 9 bases. The CDR3 consists of 14 residues. The germline CDR1 and CDR2 sequences are SGDLS and YYNGEE. The chain's CDR3 is CASSVASNPYEQYF. As DNA, the CDR3 is TGTGCCAGCAGCGTAGCATCGAACCCCTACGAGCAGTACTTC.

The CDR3 DNA sequence: TGTGCCTGGAGCGGTCCGAAAATGAACTATGGCTACACCTTC. It specifies CAWSGPKMNYGYTF. The V and J genes are TRBV30 and TRBJ1-2; D not resolved. Germline CDR1 GTSNPN, CDR2 SVGIG (reference sequence). The CDR3 is 14 residues long. Trimming removed 3 bases from V and 2 bases from J, with 13 bases in between.

This clone was seen more than once but under ten times. CDR3 protein: CASSYNAGTSLSYNEQFF. CDR3 DNA: TGTGCCAGCAGTTACAATGCAGGTACTAGTCTGTCCTACAATGAGCAGTTCTTC. This chain joins TRBV27 and TRBJ2-1; TRBD2 is a possible D gene (5 bases). The CDR3 sequence is 18 residues long. Germline V gives CDR1 MNHEY, CDR2 SMNVEV (reference sequence). The germline V and J ends were trimmed by 4 bases and 1 base, with 20 bases remaining between them.

This clone has a handful of counts. J is TRBJ2-5 and V is TRBV2; D gene ambiguous. The germline gives CDR1 SNHLY, CDR2 FYNNEI. V was cut by 8 bases and J by 2 bases, with 12 bases left in between. The CDR3 runs to 13 residues. The CDR3 spells CASSPEAQETQYF. As DNA, the CDR3 is TGTGCCAGCTCGCCCGAAGCGCAAGAGACCCAGTACTTC.

The table lists this clone with a few counts. The V and J genes are TRBV7-3 and TRBJ2-5; TRBD1 agrees at 8 bases. With 3 bases clipped from V and 5 bases from J, the junction kept 11 bases outside the gene matches. Germline CDR1 SGHTA, CDR2 FQGTGA. CDR3 length equals 16 residues. As DNA, the CDR3 is TGTGCCAGCAGCTTTGGACAGGGTCGAACGGGGGAGACCCAGTACTTC. It encodes CASSFGQGRTGETQYF.

In this sample, this clone turned up a few times. Other DNA sequences in the sample encode the same CDR3. The chain links TRBV7-2 to TRBJ2-5; possible D gene TRBD1, 6 bases. Trimming stripped 1 base from V and 5 bases from J, with 11 bases between. The germline CDR1 and CDR2 sequences are SGHTA and FQGNSA. The CDR3 has 14 amino acids. The CDR3 DNA reads as TGTGCCAGCAGCTTAGGCAGGGGCAGGGAGACCCAGTACTTC. Its translation: CASSLGRGRETQYF.

This clone was found a few times. The chain joins TRBV5-1 to TRBJ1-2; no firm D call. V lost 5 bases, J lost 2 bases, and 7 bases lay in between. CDR3 length equals 12 residues. The germline V gene has CDR1 SGHRS and CDR2 YFSETQ. CDR3 protein: CASSDLNYGYTF. CDR3 nucleotides: TGCGCCAGCAGTGACCTCAACTATGGCTACACCTTC.

DNA for the CDR3: TGTGCCAGCTCACCACCCGGGGGCACAGATACGCAGTATTTT. Amino acids: CASSPPGGTDTQYF. The chain is built from TRBV18 and TRBJ2-3; the D gene is possibly TRBD2 (5 bases). V lost 0 bases and J lost 1, with 5 bases in between. Looked up from germline, CDR1 is KGHSH and CDR2 is LQKENI. The CDR3 sequence is 14 residues long. Variable domain in full (rest from reference TRBV18 and TRBJ2-3): NAGVMQNPRHLVRRRGQEARLRCSPMKGHSHVYWYRQLPEEGLKFMVYLQKENIIDESGMPKERFSAEFPKEGPSILRIQQVVRGDSAAYFCASSPPGGTDTQYFGPGTRLTVL.

This clone has only a few counts. The V gene is TRBV4-3, the J gene TRBJ2-1, with 10 bases matching TRBD2. J was trimmed by 7 bases and V by 3 bases; bases with no gene match: 9. Germline assignment: CDR1 LGHNA and CDR2 YSLEER. The CDR3 has 16 residues. CDR3 residues: CASSQGTSARGNEQFF. CDR3 nucleotide sequence: TGCGCCAGCAGCCAGGGGACTAGCGCGAGGGGGAATGAGCAGTTCTTC.

This clone has a handful of counts. The V and J genes are TRBV11-3 and TRBJ2-5; D may be TRBD1 (5 bases). Germline CDR1 and CDR2: SGHNT and YENEEA. The CDR3 length is 13 residues. Trimming removed 5 bases at V and 3 bases at J, with 10 bases between. The DNA for the CDR3 is TGTGCCAGCAGCCCAGGGCCGGAAGAGACCCAGTACTTC. Its protein product is CASSPGPEETQYF.

This clone was found a few times. The sample contains more than one DNA sequence encoding this CDR3. The V and J genes are TRBV29-1 and TRBJ2-3; 8 nucleotides match TRBD1. V lost 5 bases and J lost 3; bases outside the gene matches: 7. CDR1 is SQVTM, CDR2 ANQGSEA, per germline. The CDR3 runs 14 residues. This chain's CDR3 is CSVLDRDSTDTQYF. CDR3 sequence (DNA): TGCAGCGTTCTGGACAGGGATTCGACAGATACGCAGTATTTT.

The chain couples TRBV5-1 to TRBJ2-4, with TRBD1 identical over 9 bases. This CDR3 comprises 19 residues. Germline V gives CDR1 SGHRS, CDR2 YFSETQ. V trimming: 0 bases; J trimming: 0 bases; junction bases outside the gene matches: 10. CDR3 residues: CASSLAPGTGSIAKNIQYF. The CDR3, as DNA: TGCGCCAGCAGCTTGGCCCCAGGGACAGGGAGTATAGCCAAAAACATTCAGTACTTC. The full variable domain, with the rest looked up from reference TRBV5-1 and TRBJ2-4, is KAGVTQTPRYLIKTRGQQVTLSCSPISGHRSVSWYQQTPGQGLQFLFEYFSETQRNKGNFPGRFSGRQFSNSRSEMNVSTLELGDSALYLCASSLAPGTGSIAKNIQYFGAGTRLSVL.

This clone appeared a few times. The CDR3 DNA sequence: TGTGCCTGGAGGATGTTAAAGGACAGAGCCAATCAGCCCCAGCATTTT. It codes for CAWRMLKDRANQPQHF. The rearrangement joins TRBV30 to TRBJ1-5; tentatively, D is TRBD1 (6 bases). This CDR3 comprises 16 residues. Germline V gives CDR1 GTSNPN, CDR2 SVGIG (reference sequence). Deletions cut 3 bases from V and 3 bases from J, with 18 bases between.

The chain uses TRBV5-1 and TRBJ2-5; a possible D gene is TRBD2 (6 bases). CDR1 and CDR2 from the germline V gene are SGHRS and YFSETQ. This CDR3 is built from 14 residues. V shed 6 bases and J shed 3 bases, with 15 bases lying between them. The CDR3 loop is CASTTGGAKETQYF. CDR3 DNA sequence: TGCGCCAGCACTACCGGCGGGGCAAAAGAGACCCAGTACTTC.

The chain uses TRBV6-6 and TRBJ2-1; 11 positions agree with TRBD2. The CDR3 is 16 amino acids. Trimming removed 6 bases from V and 7 bases from J; junction bases left unmatched: 11. Looked up from germline, CDR1 is MNHNY and CDR2 is SVGAGI (reference sequence). The CDR3 region is CASSPTGTSGPNEQFF. The CDR3 coding sequence is TGTGCCAGCAGCCCCACCGGGACTAGCGGACCTAATGAGCAGTTCTTC.

This clone was counted only a few times. The rearrangement joins TRBV4-1 to TRBJ2-1; D could derive from TRBD1 or TRBD2 (5 bases each). Germline loops: CDR1 MGHRA, CDR2 YSYEKL. Deletions cut 4 bases from V and 13 bases from J, with 14 bases between. The CDR3 consists of 12 residues. The CDR3 DNA is TGCGCCAGCAGCCCCCGGGACGGCAGTCAGTTCTTC. Its translation is CASSPRDGSQFF.

This rearrangement joins TRBV30 to TRBJ2-7; 7 bases are a match to TRBD1. Germline values: CDR1 GTSNPN, CDR2 SVGIG (reference sequence). V lost 6 bases and J lost 3; bases outside the gene matches: 5. The CDR3 has 12 residues. This chain's CDR3 is CACFRDSYEQYF. The DNA of the CDR3 is TGTGCCTGCTTCCGGGACAGCTACGAGCAGTACTTC. The entire variable domain, with the rest obtained from reference TRBV30 and TRBJ2-7, is as follows: SQTIHQWPATLVQPVGSPLSLECTVEGTSNPNLYWYRQAAGRGLQLLFYSVGIGQISSEVPQNLSASRPQDRQFILSSKKLLLSDSGFYLCACFRDSYEQYFGPGTRLTVT.

The sample holds a few counts of this clone. The chain combines TRBV7-2 with TRBJ2-3, with D possibly being TRBD2 (5 bases). Trimming took off 0 bases at V and 6 bases at J, with 19 bases between the two ends. CDR1 and CDR2 (germline): SGHTA, FQGNSA. The CDR3 loop spans 17 amino acids. CDR3 in amino acids: CASSLAATHHRGDTQYF. The CDR3 coding sequence is TGTGCCAGCAGCTTAGCAGCGACTCACCATAGAGGGGATACGCAGTATTTT.

The J gene is TRBJ2-7, the V gene TRBV7-2, with 8 positions matching TRBD2. Germline V gene lookup returns CDR1 SGHTA and CDR2 FQGNSA. The V segment lost 4 bases and the J segment 6 bases; nucleotides outside the gene matches: 11. The CDR3 is 15 residues long. CDR3 sequence reads: CASSSVAGPEGEQYF. CDR3 nucleotide sequence: TGTGCCAGCAGCTCTGTAGCGGGGCCCGAGGGCGAGCAGTACTTC.

V is TRBV7-7 and J is TRBJ2-5; 7 positions match TRBD1. The CDR3 sequence is 15 residues long. Germline CDR1 is SSHAT and CDR2 is FNYEAQ (reference sequence). The junction had 12 bases not matched to a gene; V was cut back by 6 bases and J by 5 bases. CDR3 in DNA: TGTGCCAGCAGACGTCGACAGGGTGTCTGGGAGACCCAGTACTTC. Its protein product is CASRRRQGVWETQYF.

The J gene is TRBJ1-1, the V gene TRBV27; D possibly corresponds to TRBD1 (6 bases). The V end lost 3 bases, the J end lost 9 bases, and 14 bases lay between the germline ends. The length of the CDR3 is 13 residues. Germline V gene lookup returns CDR1 MNHEY and CDR2 SMNVEV (reference sequence). The CDR3 DNA sequence: TGTGCCAGCAGTTTTGACAGGATGGGGAAAGCTTTCTTT. Translated, it gives CASSFDRMGKAFF.

CDR3 sequence (DNA): TGTGCCAGCAGCAATCATGCTTCGGGACTAGCTTACGAGCAGTACTTC. It is translated as CASSNHASGLAYEQYF. The chain carries TRBV9 and TRBJ2-7; 9 nucleotides line up with TRBD2. The CDR3 contains 16 residues. V lost 4 bases, J lost 4 bases, and 12 bases stayed unmatched. CDR1 and CDR2 from the germline V gene are SGDLS and YYNGEE.

V and J are TRBV2 and TRBJ2-1; 9 bases are a match to TRBD1. CDR1 is SNHLY and CDR2 is FYNNEI in the germline V gene. This CDR3 has 14 residues. Unmatched junction bases numbered 6, after V lost 4 bases and J lost 8 bases. CDR3 bases: TGTGCCAGCAGTGTCTTCGACAGGGGGTATGAGCAGTTCTTC. This codes for CASSVFDRGYEQFF.

This clone was detected only a few times. The gene calls are TRBV10-3 and TRBJ2-1, with 7 bases aligning to TRBD1. The trim removed 4 bases at V and 4 bases at J, leaving 10 bases unmatched. The germline V gene has CDR1 ENHRY and CDR2 SYGVKD. The CDR3 has 16 residues. CDR3 DNA: TGTGCCATCAGTGGGAGCGTGGGACAGCTTTACAATGAGCAGTTCTTC. Translation: CAISGSVGQLYNEQFF.

This clone showed up many times. This CDR3 reads CASGGYSPLHF. DNA of the CDR3: TGTGCCAGCGGTGGATATTCACCCCTCCACTTT. The V gene is TRBV21-1, the J gene TRBJ1-6. TRBV21-1 is tagged as a pseudogene. CDR3 length: 11 amino acids.

V is TRBV28 and J is TRBJ1-2; TRBD1 matches at 9 bases. V trimming: 6 bases; J trimming: 1 base; junction bases outside the gene matches: 3. The CDR3 covers 14 residues. Per the germline V gene, CDR1 is MDHEN and CDR2 is SYDVKM. CDR3 residues: CASSWTGDNYGYTF. DNA of the CDR3: TGTGCCAGCAGCTGGACAGGGGATAACTATGGCTACACCTTC.

The V gene is TRBV7-6, the J gene TRBJ2-7; no definite D call. Germline V lookup: CDR1 SGHVS, CDR2 FNYEAQ. V lost 1 base and J lost 6, with 10 bases in between. CDR3 size: 13 residues. Written as DNA, the CDR3 is TGTGCCAGCAGCTTAGGGCGGACCGGCGAGCAGTACGTC. Its protein is CASSLGRTGEQYV.

In its sample, this clone was seen a few times. In DNA form, the CDR3 reads TGTGCCAGCAGCGCCGGGGACAGGGCCTACAATGAGCAGTTCTTC. Its protein product is CASSAGDRAYNEQFF. The J gene is TRBJ2-1, the V gene TRBV9, with TRBD1 matching over 9 bases. The V gene's germline CDR1 is SGDLS and CDR2 YYNGEE. The CDR3 has 15 amino acids. V was pared by 3 bases and J by 2 bases, with 3 bases of the junction left unmatched.

This clone was seen a handful of times. The gene calls are TRBV9 and TRBJ2-6; no definite D call. The length of the CDR3 is 15 residues. Germline V gene lookup returns CDR1 SGDLS and CDR2 YYNGEE. V lost 0 bases, J lost 0 bases, and 4 bases lay in between. CDR3 bases: TGTGCCAGCAGCGTAGCCGTCTCTGGGGCCAACGTCCTGACTTTC. Protein: CASSVAVSGANVLTF.

This chain joins TRBV18 and TRBJ2-2; D might be TRBD1 (6 bases). The V end was cut by 2 bases, the J end by 4 bases, with 11 bases between. Germline V gives CDR1 KGHSH, CDR2 LQKENI. The CDR3 totals 15 residues. CDR3 nucleotide sequence: TGTGCCAGCTCACCAACAACAGGGCCCACCGGGGAGCTGTTTTTT. Its translation: CASSPTTGPTGELFF. Drawing the rest from reference TRBV18 and TRBJ2-2, the complete variable domain is NAGVMQNPRHLVRRRGQEARLRCSPMKGHSHVYWYRQLPEEGLKFMVYLQKENIIDESGMPKERFSAEFPKEGPSILRIQQVVRGDSAAYFCASSPTTGPTGELFFGEGSRLTVL.

The chain uses TRBV5-8 and TRBJ1-1; D ambiguous. Per the germline V gene, CDR1 is SGHTS and CDR2 is YDEGEE. Trimming shortened V by 4 bases and J by 1 base, and 8 bases separated the two germline ends. This CDR3 is 13 amino acids long. CDR3 sequence reads: CASSRARNTEAFF. The DNA of the CDR3 is TGTGCCAGCAGCCGGGCTCGGAACACTGAAGCTTTCTTT.